This TCR beta chain emerged from a study of cytomegalovirus exposure and HLA in healthy donors. Germline loops: CDR1 LNHDA, CDR2 SQIVND (reference sequence). CDR3 length: 17 residues. V was clipped by 4 bases and J by 2 bases, with 21 bases between them. Whole-study results and caveats: The likely explanation for a cluster of highly shared sequence variants was sequencing artifact.

About this clone: Antigen: not known.

The PCR had 60 Vbeta and 13 Jbeta primers. TCRdb's copy holds only in-frame clones and misses some; the assay was immunoSEQ multiplex PCR. The repertoire holds roughly 100,000 clones, with around 57% as singletons. Sequencing was done on a sample of PBMCs. The TCR was taken from a human donor in good health. This sequence joins TRBV19 and TRBJ2-7; possibly TRBD2 for D (5 bases). Here the CDR3 reads CASSTSPGGYFPYEQYF. The CDR3 DNA is TGTGCCAGTAGTACAAGCCCCGGAGGCTATTTCCCCTACGAGCAGTACTTC.